This TCR beta chain was retrieved from a study of OX40 agonist ivuxolimab in advanced cancers. Study at large: Given to patients was ivuxolimab, an agonistic anti-OX40 (CD134) antibody. Earlier anti-PD-1, anti-PD-L1 or anti-CTLA-4 therapy was permitted; about 44% had received some. General study results and limits: Clonal expansion in partial responders at 0.1-3.0 mg/kg ranked among the lowest.

Per the germline V gene, CDR1 is SEHNR and CDR2 is FQNEAQ (reference sequence). J lost 3 bases, V lost 8 bases, and 11 bases had no gene match. The CDR3 has 16 amino acids. TCRdb's copy holds only in-frame clones and misses some; the assay was immunoSEQ multiplex PCR. The sample holds about 84,000 clones; 94% are singletons and the top ten take roughly 11%. Details on this clone: Its target is unknown.

The rearrangement links TRBV7-9 to TRBJ2-3, with TRBD2 matching 10 bases. The sequences come from CD4+ or CD8+ T cells sorted from blood, collected in a trial of the OX40 agonist ivuxolimab. The clonotype was recovered from an adult with an advanced solid tumor such as melanoma, head and neck, liver or kidney cancer. This CDR3 reads CASVRLAGVRTDTQYF. CDR3 DNA sequence: TGTGCCAGCGTTCGCCTAGCGGGAGTAAGAACAGATACGCAGTATTTT.